This TCR beta chain was observed in a study of blood T cell repertoires in COVID-19. TCRdb keeps only in-frame clones here, not all; method: immunoSEQ multiplex PCR. In the table there are under 300,000 clones, 86% of which are singletons. Germline assignment: CDR1 MRHNA and CDR2 SNTAGT. There are 14 residues in the CDR3. V lost 6 bases and J 6 bases, leaving 15 bases between the germline ends. The clonotype was recovered from a man in his sixties with acute or convalescent COVID-19. Source material: peripheral blood. V usage is TRBV6-4 and J usage is TRBJ2-1; tentatively, D is TRBD2 (5 bases). The CDR3 spells CASSHGRDLNEQFF. The CDR3 DNA is TGTGCCAGCAGCCACGGACGGGATCTCAATGAGCAGTTCTTC.